This entry is about one T cell receptor (beta chain). Antigen unknown. This sample stems from a study of cytomegalovirus exposure and HLA in healthy donors. Study-wide points: It was 150 to 200 TCR beta chains that were listed as cytomegalovirus-associated.

The donors were in the approximately 130-subject validation cohort; that cohort was separate from the roughly 700-subject first cohort. This CDR3 has 13 amino acids. V shed 1 base and J shed 3 bases, with 7 bases lying between them. Germline CDR1 is SGHDT and CDR2 is YYEEEE. Assay used: immunoSEQ multiplex PCR; TCRdb lists only in-frame clones, some missing. The data contain roughly 250,000 clones, approximately 83% of them singletons. The V gene is TRBV5-6, the J gene TRBJ2-5; D call uncertain. The specimen sequenced was PBMCs. The origin of this receptor is a woman aged 30 to 39 in good health and CMV-seropositive. The CDR3 nucleotides read TGTGCCAGCAGCTTGTGGCCAGAAGAGACCCAGTACTTC. Protein: CASSLWPEETQYF.